The present entry profiles one TCR beta chain with its context. The V and J ends lost 1 base and 5 bases respectively, with 12 bases between them. From germline, CDR1 is LGHNA and CDR2 YNFKEQ. CDR3 length equals 14 residues. TCRdb's table, derived via immunoSEQ multiplex PCR, lists solely in-frame clones and lacks some. The sample has 150,000 or so clones, about four fifths seen once. These data belong to a study of cytotoxic CD8 clonotypes in ibrutinib-treated CLL. This clonotype originated in a human donor with chronic lymphocytic leukemia. Source: PBMCs, taken after 24 months of ibrutinib treatment. This chain uses TRBV4-2 with TRBJ2-7; tentative D call: TRBD2 (6 bases). CDR3 sequence reads: CASSQGAGRNEQYF. The CDR3 DNA sequence: TGTGCCAGCAGCCAAGGGGCAGGGAGGAACGAGCAGTACTTC.